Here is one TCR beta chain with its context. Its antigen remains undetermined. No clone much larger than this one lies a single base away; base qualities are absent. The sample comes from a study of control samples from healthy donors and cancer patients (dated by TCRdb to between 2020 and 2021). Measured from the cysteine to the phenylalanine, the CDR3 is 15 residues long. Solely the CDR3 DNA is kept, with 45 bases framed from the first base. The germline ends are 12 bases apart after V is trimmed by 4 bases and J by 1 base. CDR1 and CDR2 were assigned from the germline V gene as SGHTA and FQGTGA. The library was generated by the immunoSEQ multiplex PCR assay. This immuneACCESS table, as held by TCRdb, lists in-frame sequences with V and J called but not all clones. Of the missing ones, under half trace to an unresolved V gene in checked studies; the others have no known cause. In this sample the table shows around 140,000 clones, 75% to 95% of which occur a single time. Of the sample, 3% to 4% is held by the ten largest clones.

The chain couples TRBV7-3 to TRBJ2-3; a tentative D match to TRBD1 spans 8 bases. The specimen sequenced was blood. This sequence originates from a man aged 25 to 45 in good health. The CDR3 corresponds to CASSSTGGGTDTQYF. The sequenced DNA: TGTGCCAGCAGCTCCACAGGGGGGGGCACAGATACGCAGTATTTT.